This section outlines one T cell receptor beta chain sequence together with its context. The data were produced by immunoSEQ multiplex PCR, yet TCRdb's version contains in-frame clones alone and is incomplete. The data hold roughly 63,000 clones, with 81% observed a single time. Noted time point: pretreatment peripheral blood. The data stem from a study of PD-L1 blockade in urothelial cancer. Germline V lookup: CDR1 MGHRA, CDR2 YSYEKL. CDR3 length: 20 residues. The V gene end was trimmed by 1 base and the J gene end by 3 bases; junction bases not matched to a gene: 13. The TCR comes from a man between 65 and 85 years old with urothelial cancer. The sequences come from PBMCs, collected around atezolizumab (anti-PD-L1) treatment. The chain is built from TRBV4-1 and TRBJ2-3, with TRBD2 identical over 13 bases. CDR3 nucleotide sequence: TGCGCCAGCAGCCAAGCGGGGACTAGCGGGATCCTGAGTGGAACAGATACGCAGTATTTT. Translation: CASSQAGTSGILSGTDTQYF.